The clone carrying this T cell receptor beta chain has only a few counts. Its specificity is not known. Germline and genes: mouse. The DNA ends 4 residues before the CDR3 does, and the rest of the CDR3 is filled in from the germline J gene. Germline V gene lookup returns CDR1 FNHDT and CDR2 SITEND (reference sequence). The CDR3 length is 15 residues. This sample stems from a study of CD8+ T cells in alopecia areata. Study-wide results and caveats: Clarity of TCR sharing across patients fell short of that in mice, possibly HLA-related. Scalp lesions, especially in alopecia totalis/universalis, had higher clonality than normal scalp.

Following extraction, RNA underwent reverse transcription to cDNA, which served as the sequencing template. The data were produced by immunoSEQ multiplex PCR, yet TCRdb's version contains in-frame clones alone and is incomplete. The specimen has around 100,000 clones, none found just once. The material sequenced was lesional skin. The chain has TRBV19 and TRBJ2-7; 8 bases line up with TRBD1. The receptor was derived from a C3H/HeJ mouse with alopecia areata. The strain's MHC haplotype is H2-k. CDR3 DNA (partial): TGTGCCAGCAGTATAGGGGCACAGGGGGGTTAT. This sequence encodes CASSIGAQGGY. Given in full, the CDR3 is CASSIGAQGGYEQYF.